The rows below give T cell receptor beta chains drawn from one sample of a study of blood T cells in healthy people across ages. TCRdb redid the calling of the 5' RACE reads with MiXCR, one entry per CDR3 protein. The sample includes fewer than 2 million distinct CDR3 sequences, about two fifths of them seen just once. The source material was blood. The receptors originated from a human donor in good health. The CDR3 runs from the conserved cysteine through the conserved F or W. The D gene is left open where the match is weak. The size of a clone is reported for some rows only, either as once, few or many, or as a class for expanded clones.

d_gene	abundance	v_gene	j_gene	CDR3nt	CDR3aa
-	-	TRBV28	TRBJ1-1	TGTGCCAGCAGTTTATTTTCAGGGTTTGGCACTGAAGCTTTCTTT	CASSLFSGFGTEAFF
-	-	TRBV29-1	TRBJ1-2	TGCAGCGTTGAAGAGAAGGGACTGAACTACTATGGCTACACCTTC	CSVEEKGLNYYGYTF
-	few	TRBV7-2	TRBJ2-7	TGTGCCGGCAGCTTATCGCGACAGCCCTCCTACGGGCAGTACTTC	CAGSLSRQPSYGQYF
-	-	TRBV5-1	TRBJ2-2	TGCGCCAGCAGCTTGGTACCTAGTGGGAACACCGGGGAGCTGTTTTTT	CASSLVPSGNTGELFF
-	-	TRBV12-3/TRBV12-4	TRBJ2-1	TGTACCAGCAGTTTTAGCGGTGAGCAGTTCTTC	CTSSFSGEQFF
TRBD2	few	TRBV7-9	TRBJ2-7	TGTGCCAGCAGCTTAGCGCCTAGCGGGGGCGTTAGCTCCTACGAGCAGTACTTC	CASSLAPSGGVSSYEQYF
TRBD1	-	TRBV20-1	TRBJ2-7	TGCAGTGCTAGTCGGGGGACAGGGATTTGGTACTTC	CSASRGTGIWYF
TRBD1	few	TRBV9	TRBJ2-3	TGTGCCCGCAGCCCCGATGGGACAGCTAGCACAGATACGCAGTATTTT	CARSPDGTASTDTQYF
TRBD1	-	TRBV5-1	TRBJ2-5	TGCGCCAGCAGCATCGGGACAGGGGTCTACGGGCAGTACTTC	CASSIGTGVYGQYF
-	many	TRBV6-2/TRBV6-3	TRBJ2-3	TGTGCCAGCAGTTACGGGCGGGGCGCAGATACGCAGTATTTT	CASSYGRGADTQYF
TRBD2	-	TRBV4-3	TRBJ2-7	TGCGCCAGCAGCCAAGATCGGGGGGTAGGGTACGAGCAGTACTTC	CASSQDRGVGYEQYF
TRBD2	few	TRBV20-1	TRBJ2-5	TGCAGTGCTAGGACTAGCGGGGGAAGAGAGACCCAGTACTTC	CSARTSGGRETQYF
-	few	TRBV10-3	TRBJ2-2	TGTGCCACCGCGACAGGAAGGCTGACCGGGGAGCTGTTTTTT	CATATGRLTGELFF
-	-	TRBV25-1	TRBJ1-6	TGTGCCAGCAGTGAATATATCGGGACCGGGAAATACAATTCACCCCTCCACTTT	CASSEYIGTGKYNSPLHF
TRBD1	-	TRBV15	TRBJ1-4	TGTGCCACCGCGAGGGGGCGACGTAATGAAGAACTGTTTTTT	CATARGRRNEELFF
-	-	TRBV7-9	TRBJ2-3	TGTGCCAGCAGCATCCCCAGGGAGCGCACAGATACGCAGTATTTT	CASSIPRERTDTQYF
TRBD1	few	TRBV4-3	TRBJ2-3	TGCGCCAGCAGCCAAGATTGGAACAGGGGGGCAGATACGCAGTATTTT	CASSQDWNRGADTQYF
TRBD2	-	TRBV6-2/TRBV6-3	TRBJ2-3	TGTGCCAGCAGCCAGCGGGGGGAATCAGATACGCAGTATTTT	CASSQRGESDTQYF
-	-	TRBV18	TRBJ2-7	TGTGCCAGCTCACCATATCTGAAGCAGTACTTC	CASSPYLKQYF
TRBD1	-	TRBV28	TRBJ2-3	TGTGCCAGCAGTTTGGATGAAACAGGGGGCTTGGGGAGCACAGATACGCAGTATTTT	CASSLDETGGLGSTDTQYF
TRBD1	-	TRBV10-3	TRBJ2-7	TGTGCCATCAGGGGGACAGGACTTTCCTACGAGCAGTACTTC	CAIRGTGLSYEQYF
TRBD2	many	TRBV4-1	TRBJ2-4	TGCGCCAGCAGCCAATCACTGGCTAGCGGGGGGACCCTAGCCAAAAACATTCAGTACTTC	CASSQSLASGGTLAKNIQYF
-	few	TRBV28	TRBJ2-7	TGTGCCAGCAGTTTTGGACCGGGTATTTACGAGCAGTACTTC	CASSFGPGIYEQYF
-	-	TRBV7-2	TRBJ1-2	TGTGCCAGCAGCTTCGACACCTTCTATGGCTACACCTTC	CASSFDTFYGYTF
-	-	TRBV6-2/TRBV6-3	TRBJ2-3	TGCGCCAGCAGTTACTTTGAAGATACGCAGTATTTT	CASSYFEDTQYF
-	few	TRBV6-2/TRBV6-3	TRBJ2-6	TGTGCCAGCAGCTACCAGGGAGTGAGTGGGGCCAACGTCCTGACTTTC	CASSYQGVSGANVLTF
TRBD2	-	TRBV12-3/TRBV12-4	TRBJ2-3	TGTGCCAGCAGTCCGGGGGGGGACTCAGATACGCAGTATTTT	CASSPGGDSDTQYF
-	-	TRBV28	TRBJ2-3	TGTGCCAGCAGTTTTTTGTTTGGGGGCGCAGATACGCAGTATTTT	CASSFLFGGADTQYF
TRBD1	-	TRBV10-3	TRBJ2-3	TGTGCCATCAATCCCGGGACAGGGGGCACAGATACGCAGTATTTT	CAINPGTGGTDTQYF
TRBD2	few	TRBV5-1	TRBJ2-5	TGCGCCAGCAGCTTAACACTAGCGGGGTTCCAAGAGACCCAGTACTTC	CASSLTLAGFQETQYF
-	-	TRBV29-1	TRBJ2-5	TGCAGCGTTGAGACCATCCAGGGCCAAGAGACCCAGTACTTC	CSVETIQGQETQYF
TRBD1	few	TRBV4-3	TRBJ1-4	TGCGCCAGCAGCCAAGAAGCCCTACAGGGGAGACGGGAAAAACTGTTTTTT	CASSQEALQGRREKLFF
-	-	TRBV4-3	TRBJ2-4	TGCGCCAGCAGCCAAGATGTTCAGGGAGCCAAAAACATTCAGTACTTC	CASSQDVQGAKNIQYF
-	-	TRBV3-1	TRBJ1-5	TGTGCCAGCACTATAAGACCCGGGGGCCCCGATCAGCCCCAGCATTTT	CASTIRPGGPDQPQHF
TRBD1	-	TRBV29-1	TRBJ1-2	TGCAGCGTTGAAAGGGGGCTTGGCGGCTACACCTTC	CSVERGLGGYTF
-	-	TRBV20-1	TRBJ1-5	TGCAGTGCTAGATTAGGGGCTAGGAGCAATCAGCCCCAGCATTTT	CSARLGARSNQPQHF
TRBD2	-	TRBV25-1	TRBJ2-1	TGTGCCAGCAGTCAAGGCGGGGGGGCCATCCATGAGCAGTTCTTC	CASSQGGGAIHEQFF
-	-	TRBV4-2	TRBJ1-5	TGTGCCAGCAGCCAAGAGTACGGTGGGGGCAATCAGCCCCAGCATTTT	CASSQEYGGGNQPQHF
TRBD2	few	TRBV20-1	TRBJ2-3	TGCAGTGCTGGCGGGACTAGCGGGTCTAGCACAGATACGCAGTATTTT	CSAGGTSGSSTDTQYF
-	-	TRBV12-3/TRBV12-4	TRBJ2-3	TGTGCCAGCAGTTCAAGGGGAACAGATATGCAGTATTTT	CASSSRGTDMQYF
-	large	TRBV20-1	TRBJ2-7	TGCAGTGCTAGAGGACATGCGTCCTACGAGCAGTACTTC	CSARGHASYEQYF
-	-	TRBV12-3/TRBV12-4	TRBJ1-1	TGTGCCAGCAGTTTCCGTGGGGGGGCAAGGGACACTGAAGCTTTCTTT	CASSFRGGARDTEAFF
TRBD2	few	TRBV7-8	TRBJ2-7	TGTGCCAGCAGCTTCGGTTCTGCGGGGGGTTACGAGCAGTACTTC	CASSFGSAGGYEQYF
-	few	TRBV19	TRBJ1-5	TGTGCCAGTAGTATATCAAGGACACTTAATCAGCCCCAGCATTTT	CASSISRTLNQPQHF
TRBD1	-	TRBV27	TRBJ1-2	TGTGCCAGCAGTTTATCGGAGGGGGCGGGCTACACCTTC	CASSLSEGAGYTF
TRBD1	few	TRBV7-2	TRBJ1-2	TGTGCCAGCAGCTTCGCCGGGACAGGGGGCGATGGCTACACCTTC	CASSFAGTGGDGYTF
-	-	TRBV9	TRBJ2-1	TGTGCCAGCAGCACCCAAGGTGGGGACTCCACCTACAATGAGCAGTTCTTC	CASSTQGGDSTYNEQFF
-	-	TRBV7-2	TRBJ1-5	TGTGCCAGCAGCTTAACGTACTCCAGGGAATATCAGCCCCAGCATTTT	CASSLTYSREYQPQHF
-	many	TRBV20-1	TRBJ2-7	TGCAGTGCCAATCCTCCCAATCGGGGCTACGAGCAGTACTTC	CSANPPNRGYEQYF
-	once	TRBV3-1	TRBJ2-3	TGTGCCAGCAGCCAAACTGGGACACTACGCACAGATACGCAGTATTTT	CASSQTGTLRTDTQYF